The rows below give T cell receptor beta chains drawn from one sample of a study of cytomegalovirus exposure and HLA in healthy donors. Libraries were prepared by immunoSEQ multiplex PCR; TCRdb keeps only in-frame clonotypes and omits some of them. The sample includes 200,000 to 250,000 clones, around 90% of them seen just once. The sequencing input was PBMCs. The receptors shown here come from a woman between 18 and 30 years old in good health and CMV-seronegative. The CDR3 runs from the conserved cysteine through the conserved F or W. The D gene is left open where the match is weak. For some rows the clone size is stated as once, few or many, or as a class when expanded; others skip it.

DNA: TGTGCCTGGACCATAACGACTAGCGGGAGGCCATCCTACAATGAGCAGTTCTTC
CDR3: CAWTITTSGRPSYNEQFF
D: TRBD2
J: TRBJ2-1
size: NA
V: TRBV30

DNA: TGTGCCAGCAGGTCAGCGGGAGGGCTCCTCGAGCAGTACTTC
CDR3: CASRSAGGLLEQYF
D: TRBD2
J: TRBJ2-7
size: NA
V: TRBV6-5

DNA: TGTGCCAGCAGCTTCCGGACATCGGGCGGCAATCAGCCCCAGCATTTT
CDR3: CASSFRTSGGNQPQHF
D: NA
J: TRBJ1-5
size: NA
V: TRBV5-6

DNA: TGTGCCACCAGCAGAGTCGCAGGGACAGTTGAAGCTTTCTTT
CDR3: CATSRVAGTVEAFF
D: TRBD1
J: TRBJ1-1
size: NA
V: TRBV15

DNA: TGTGCCAGCAGCCGGGGGGCGGAAAATGAAGCTTTCTTT
CDR3: CASSRGAENEAFF
D: NA
J: TRBJ1-1
size: NA
V: TRBV7-9

DNA: TGTGCCTGGAGTTCGGTCGGCTACGAGCAGTACTTC
CDR3: CAWSSVGYEQYF
D: NA
J: TRBJ2-7
size: NA
V: TRBV30

DNA: TGCGCCAGCAGTGATGACGGGACAGGGTTGTACGAGCAGTACTTC
CDR3: CASSDDGTGLYEQYF
D: TRBD1
J: TRBJ2-7
size: NA
V: TRBV10-1

DNA: TGTGCCATCAGTGACTATGAGCGGGATAGGACCCAGTACTTC
CDR3: CAISDYERDRTQYF
D: TRBD2
J: TRBJ2-5
size: NA
V: TRBV10-3

DNA: TGTGCCAGCAGCCCCCTCCTTACCCCGGTTGGCTACACCTTC
CDR3: CASSPLLTPVGYTF
D: NA
J: TRBJ1-2
size: NA
V: TRBV9

DNA: TGTGCCATCAGCCAGGGGGACAGCTACGAGCAGTACTTC
CDR3: CAISQGDSYEQYF
D: TRBD1
J: TRBJ2-7
size: NA
V: TRBV10-3

DNA: TGTGCCAGCAGTGGGTTAGCGGGGTTTGAGCAGTTCTTC
CDR3: CASSGLAGFEQFF
D: TRBD2
J: TRBJ2-1
size: once
V: TRBV25-1

DNA: TGCGCCAGCAGCCCACCTCTGGAGGGTGGAGGCTACACCTTC
CDR3: CASSPPLEGGGYTF
D: NA
J: TRBJ1-2
size: NA
V: TRBV5-1

DNA: TGTGCCACCTCGAGGACTAGCTACGAGCAGTACTTC
CDR3: CATSRTSYEQYF
D: TRBD2
J: TRBJ2-7
size: NA
V: TRBV7-9

DNA: TGCGCCAGCAGTCATCGACAGGGGGGTAGCACAGATACGCAGTATTTT
CDR3: CASSHRQGGSTDTQYF
D: TRBD1
J: TRBJ2-3
size: NA
V: TRBV5-1

DNA: TGCGCCAGCAGCAGGAGGACAGGAAGGTTGAACACTGAAGCTTTCTTT
CDR3: CASSRRTGRLNTEAFF
D: TRBD1
J: TRBJ1-1
size: NA
V: TRBV5-1

DNA: TGTGCCAGCAGCGCAGCTGCGGGGGCAGGGACCGGGGAGCTGTTTTTT
CDR3: CASSAAAGAGTGELFF
D: NA
J: TRBJ2-2
size: NA
V: TRBV7-9

DNA: TGCAGCTCAAGAGTCGGGGTGAATGAAAAACTGTTTTTT
CDR3: CSSRVGVNEKLFF
D: NA
J: TRBJ1-4
size: NA
V: TRBV29-1

DNA: TGTGCCATCAAAAGCGGGTCAAGCTCCTACGAGCAGTACTTC
CDR3: CAIKSGSSSYEQYF
D: NA
J: TRBJ2-7
size: NA
V: TRBV10-3

DNA: TGTGCCAGCAGGTTACAGGGGGCAGACGTACCCACCGATTATCCCTATGGCTACACCTTC
CDR3: CASRLQGADVPTDYPYGYTF
D: TRBD1
J: TRBJ1-2
size: NA
V: TRBV7-3

DNA: TGTGCCAGCAGCTTAGCGCCACATCAAGCTTTCTTT
CDR3: CASSLAPHQAFF
D: NA
J: TRBJ1-1
size: NA
V: TRBV7-8

DNA: TGTGCCGACACTTCTATAGGTTGTCGTGAAAAACTGTTTTTT
CDR3: CADTSIGCREKLFF
D: NA
J: TRBJ1-4
size: NA
V: TRBV10-3

DNA: TGTGCCTGGAGTCAGCGCGCCTCTGGGGCCAACGTCCTGACTTTC
CDR3: CAWSQRASGANVLTF
D: NA
J: TRBJ2-6
size: NA
V: TRBV30

DNA: TGTGCCAGCAGTCCCGCAGGGGATGGCTACACCTTC
CDR3: CASSPAGDGYTF
D: NA
J: TRBJ1-2
size: NA
V: TRBV6-1

DNA: TGTGCCACCAGCAGAGATGCTCGGACTAGCGGGAGTCTCTTC
CDR3: CATSRDARTSGSLF
D: TRBD2
J: TRBJ2-7
size: once
V: TRBV15

DNA: TGTGCCAGCAGCCAAGCGGGACAGGGCTACGAGCAGTACTTC
CDR3: CASSQAGQGYEQYF
D: TRBD1
J: TRBJ2-7
size: once
V: TRBV9

DNA: TGTGCCAGCAGGGGGTTGGGGGGACCCTACAATGAGCAGTTCTTC
CDR3: CASRGLGGPYNEQFF
D: NA
J: TRBJ2-1
size: few
V: TRBV6-5

DNA: TGTGCCACCCAACCGGGGTTGGGGACACAGTACAATGAGCAGTTCTTC
CDR3: CATQPGLGTQYNEQFF
D: NA
J: TRBJ2-1
size: NA
V: TRBV2

DNA: TGTGCCATCACCCGGGACAGGGGTTTCTACACTGAAGCTTTCTTT
CDR3: CAITRDRGFYTEAFF
D: TRBD1
J: TRBJ1-1
size: NA
V: TRBV2

DNA: TGTGCCAGCAGCGCCTCCTCGGAGCCCCACAATGAGCAGTTCTTC
CDR3: CASSASSEPHNEQFF
D: NA
J: TRBJ2-1
size: NA
V: TRBV9

DNA: TGCGCCAGCAGTCAATCTGTACGGGGTGGATCCTATAATTCACCCCTCCACTTT
CDR3: CASSQSVRGGSYNSPLHF
D: NA
J: TRBJ1-6
size: NA
V: TRBV23-1

DNA: TGTGCCAGCTCACCACCAGAGAGGGCACGGGAAAAACTGTTTTTT
CDR3: CASSPPERAREKLFF
D: NA
J: TRBJ1-4
size: NA
V: TRBV18

DNA: TGCGCCAGCAGCTTGGACATCCAAGAGACCCAGTACTTC
CDR3: CASSLDIQETQYF
D: NA
J: TRBJ2-5
size: NA
V: TRBV5-1

DNA: TGTGCCAGCTCACCCTTGGACAGGGTCATCTACGAGCAGTACTTC
CDR3: CASSPLDRVIYEQYF
D: TRBD1
J: TRBJ2-7
size: once
V: TRBV18

DNA: TGCGCCAGCAGCGTGGGACTAGCGGGAGGGCCTATGAGGTACGAGCAGTACTTC
CDR3: CASSVGLAGGPMRYEQYF
D: TRBD2
J: TRBJ2-7
size: NA
V: TRBV5-1

DNA: TGTGCCAGCAGCGTAGTCGGGACAGGAGGGACTAGCGGGGGATACAATGAGCAGTTCTTC
CDR3: CASSVVGTGGTSGGYNEQFF
D: TRBD2
J: TRBJ2-1
size: NA
V: TRBV9

DNA: TGTGCCAGCACTATAGACAGAGCCCACGTGGGCTACACCTTC
CDR3: CASTIDRAHVGYTF
D: NA
J: TRBJ1-2
size: NA
V: TRBV11-2

DNA: TGTGCCAGCTCACCAGCTGGACAGCCTAACTATGGCTACACCTTC
CDR3: CASSPAGQPNYGYTF
D: NA
J: TRBJ1-2
size: NA
V: TRBV18

DNA: TGCGCCAGCAGCTTCTCAGGGGCAACTAATGAAAAACTGTTTTTT
CDR3: CASSFSGATNEKLFF
D: NA
J: TRBJ1-4
size: NA
V: TRBV5-1

DNA: TGTGCCAGTAGTATAGATGGTGCAGGGGGTTTTCCGAACACTGAAGCTTTCTTT
CDR3: CASSIDGAGGFPNTEAFF
D: TRBD1
J: TRBJ1-1
size: NA
V: TRBV19

DNA: TGTGCCAGCAGTCCCCCGGGACAGGGGTCCCACAATGAGCAGTTCTTC
CDR3: CASSPPGQGSHNEQFF
D: TRBD1
J: TRBJ2-1
size: NA
V: TRBV27

DNA: TGCAGCGCGAAAGGACAGGGATCCTCCTACGAGCAGTACTTC
CDR3: CSAKGQGSSYEQYF
D: TRBD1
J: TRBJ2-7
size: NA
V: TRBV29-1

DNA: TGTGCCAGCAGCTTAATGAACGCCCGAGGAACTGAAGCTTTCTTT
CDR3: CASSLMNARGTEAFF
D: NA
J: TRBJ1-1
size: NA
V: TRBV11-2